A selection of T cell receptor beta chains follows, all from one sample in a study of blood T cell repertoires in COVID-19. The assay was immunoSEQ multiplex PCR, and TCRdb's table has in-frame clones only and misses some. Seen here are 150,000 to 200,000 clones, around 83% observed once, and the top ten hold roughly 0.99%. Sequenced: peripheral blood. All receptors derive from a man aged 18 to 30 with acute or convalescent COVID-19. Each CDR3 is given with its conserved first and last residue. The order of the fields is CDR3 length, V gene, D gene, clone size, J gene, CDR3 DNA, CDR3 protein. A D gene is named only where the DNA matches it firmly. The size entry is marked missing in some rows and otherwise reads once, few, many or a size class.

15,TRBV6-5,TRBD2,-,TRBJ2-5,TGTGCCAGCAGTAGGGAGGGGCTACTCGGGGAGACCCAGTACTTC,CASSREGLLGETQYF
15,TRBV5-5,TRBD2,once,TRBJ2-3,TGTGCCAGCAGCCCGACTAGCGGGAGGCGGGATACGCAGTATTTT,CASSPTSGRRDTQYF
14,TRBV6-6,TRBD1,-,TRBJ2-5,TGTGCCAGCAGCCAGACAGGGGGGAAAGAGACCCAGTACTTC,CASSQTGGKETQYF
18,TRBV4-2,TRBD1,-,TRBJ1-5,TGTGCCAGCAGCCAACGTAGTTCCGGACAGGGAGGTAATCAGCCCCAGCATTTT,CASSQRSSGQGGNQPQHF
13,TRBV14,-,-,TRBJ1-3,TGTGCCAGCAGCCAGGCAGGGAGGGACACCATATATTTT,CASSQAGRDTIYF
15,TRBV21-1,-,-,TRBJ1-4,TGTGCCAGCAGCAAAGCGGGGCAGGGGGTGGAAAAACTGTTTTTT,CASSKAGQGVEKLFF
17,TRBV19,TRBD2,-,TRBJ2-3,TGTGCCAGTAGTATCGGAGCTAGCGGGGGGAAGGCAGATACGCAGTATTTT,CASSIGASGGKADTQYF
16,TRBV7-9,TRBD1,-,TRBJ2-7,TGTGCCAGCAGCTTAACATACAGGGGCCCCACCTACGAGCAGTACTTC,CASSLTYRGPTYEQYF
16,TRBV5-1,-,-,TRBJ1-3,TGCGCCAGCAGCTCACTTGAGGGAAGCTCTGGAAACACCATATATTTT,CASSSLEGSSGNTIYF
11,TRBV6-5,-,-,TRBJ1-2,TGTGCCAGCGGACAGAACTATGGCTACACCTTC,CASGQNYGYTF
15,TRBV5-1,-,-,TRBJ2-5,TGCGCCAGCAGCTTGTTTCCCGGGTCCCAAGAGACCCAGTACTTC,CASSLFPGSQETQYF
17,TRBV5-1,TRBD2,-,TRBJ2-7,TGCGCCAGCAGCCACCCCGGGACTAGCGGGAGCTCCTACGAGCAGTACTTC,CASSHPGTSGSSYEQYF